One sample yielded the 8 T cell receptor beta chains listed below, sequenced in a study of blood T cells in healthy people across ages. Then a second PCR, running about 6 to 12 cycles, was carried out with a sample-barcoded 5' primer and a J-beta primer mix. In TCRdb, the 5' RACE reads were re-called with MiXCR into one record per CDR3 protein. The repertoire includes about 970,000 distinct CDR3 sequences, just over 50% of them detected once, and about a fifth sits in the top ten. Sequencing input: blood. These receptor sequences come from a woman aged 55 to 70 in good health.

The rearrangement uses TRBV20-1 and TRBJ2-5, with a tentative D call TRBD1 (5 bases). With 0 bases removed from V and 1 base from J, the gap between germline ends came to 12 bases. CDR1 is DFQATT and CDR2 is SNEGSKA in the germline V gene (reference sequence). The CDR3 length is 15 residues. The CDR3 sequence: CSARDRESPQETQYF. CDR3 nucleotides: TGCAGTGCTAGAGACAGGGAATCCCCCCAAGAGACCCAGTACTTC.

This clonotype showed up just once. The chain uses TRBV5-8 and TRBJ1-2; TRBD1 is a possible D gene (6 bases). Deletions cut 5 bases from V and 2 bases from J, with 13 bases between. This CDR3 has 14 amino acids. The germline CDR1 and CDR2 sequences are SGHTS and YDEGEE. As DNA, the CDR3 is TGTGCCAGCAGTCGGGGGACACCCAACTATGGCTACACCTTC. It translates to CASSRGTPNYGYTF.

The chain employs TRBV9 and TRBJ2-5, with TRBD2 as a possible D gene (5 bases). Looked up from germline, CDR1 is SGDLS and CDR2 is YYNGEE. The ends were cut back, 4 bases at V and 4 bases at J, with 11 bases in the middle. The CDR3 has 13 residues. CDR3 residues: CASSSHGGETQYF. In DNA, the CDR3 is TGTGCCAGCAGCTCACATGGAGGAGAGACCCAGTACTTC.

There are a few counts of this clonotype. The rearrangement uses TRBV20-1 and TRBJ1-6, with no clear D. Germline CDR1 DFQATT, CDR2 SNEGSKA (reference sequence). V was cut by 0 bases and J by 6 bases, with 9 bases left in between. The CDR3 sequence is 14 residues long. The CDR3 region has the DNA TGCAGTGCTAGAGATCCCCAGACTAATTCACCCCTCCACTTT. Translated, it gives CSARDPQTNSPLHF.

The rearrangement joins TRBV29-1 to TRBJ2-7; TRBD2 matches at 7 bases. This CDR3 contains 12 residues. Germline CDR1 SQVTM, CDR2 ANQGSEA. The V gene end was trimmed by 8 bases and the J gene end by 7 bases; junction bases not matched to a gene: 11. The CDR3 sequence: CSQEGLSNEQYF. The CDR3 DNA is TGCAGCCAAGAGGGACTATCGAATGAGCAGTACTTC.

The CDR3 nucleotides are TGTGCCAGCAGCTTACGAGAGGCCCCTAATGAAAAACTGTTTTTT. Protein product: CASSLREAPNEKLFF. The J gene is TRBJ1-4, the V gene TRBV7-9; D is undetermined. The length of the CDR3 is 15 residues. Trimming stripped 2 bases from V and 3 bases from J, with 10 bases between. Germline V gene sequence: CDR1 SEHNR, CDR2 FQNEAQ (reference sequence).

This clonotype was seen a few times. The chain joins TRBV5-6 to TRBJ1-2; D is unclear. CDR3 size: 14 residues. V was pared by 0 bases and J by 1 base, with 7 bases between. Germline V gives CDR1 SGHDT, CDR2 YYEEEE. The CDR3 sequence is CASSLVRLNYGYTF. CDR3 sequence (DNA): TGTGCCAGCAGCTTGGTTCGACTTAACTATGGCTACACCTTC.

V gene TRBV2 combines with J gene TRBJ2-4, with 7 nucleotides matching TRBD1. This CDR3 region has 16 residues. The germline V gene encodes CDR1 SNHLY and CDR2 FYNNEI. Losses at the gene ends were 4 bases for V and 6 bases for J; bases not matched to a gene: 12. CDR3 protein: CASSGGDKGAGNIQYF. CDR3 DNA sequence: TGTGCCAGCAGTGGGGGCGATAAGGGGGCGGGAAACATTCAGTACTTC.